A single sample is the source of the 8 T cell receptor beta chains below, sequenced in a study of T-cell memory formation after mild COVID-19. MiXCR, run by TCRdb on the 5' RACE reads, gives a single entry per CDR3 protein. The sample has about 350,000 distinct CDR3 sequences, approximately 14% seen once. Sequencing was done on a sample of PBMCs or a T cell subset sorted from them (not recorded which). The source is a man between 18 and 29 years old who had mild COVID-19 (a few samples of this study predate the infection). Cell type and time point are not known.

The rearrangement links TRBV20-1 to TRBJ2-7; no firm D call. V lost 0 bases, J lost 4 bases, and 13 bases lay in between. The CDR3 consists of 14 residues. Per the germline V gene, CDR1 is DFQATT and CDR2 is SNEGSKA (reference sequence). Here the CDR3 DNA reads TGCAGTGCTAGAGATCAGGCTAGTAAATACGAGCAGTACGTC. Translating it yields CSARDQASKYEQYV.

The rearrangement uses TRBV29-1 and TRBJ2-3, with TRBD2 matching over 9 bases. V gave up 0 bases and J gave up 1 base; unmatched junction bases: 5. The CDR3 is 16 residues long. Germline-derived CDR1 and CDR2 are SQVTM and ANQGSEA. Here the CDR3 reads CSVEDLAGARTDTQYF. As DNA, the CDR3 is TGCAGCGTTGAAGATTTAGCGGGGGCCCGCACAGATACGCAGTATTTT.

The DNA for the CDR3 is TGCGCCAGCAGCGAGATATTGGGGGGGGGCGCGGAATACAATGAGCAGTTCTTC. This codes for CASSEILGGGAEYNEQFF. This chain connects TRBV4-3 to TRBJ2-1; the D gene is possibly TRBD2 (7 bases). Germline loops: CDR1 LGHNA, CDR2 YSLEER. The CDR3 spans 18 residues. Trimming stripped 5 bases from V and 4 bases from J, with 24 bases between.

This clonotype was picked up a small number of times. The V call is TRBV29-1, the J call TRBJ2-5, with D tentatively TRBD1 or TRBD2 (5 bases each). The CDR3 sequence is 12 residues long. CDR1 SQVTM and CDR2 ANQGSEA come from the germline V gene. With 4 bases removed from V and 5 bases from J, the gap between germline ends came to 11 bases. The CDR3 sequence is CSVVAGTETQYF. The CDR3 DNA follows: TGCAGCGTTGTAGCAGGGACCGAGACCCAGTACTTC.

This clonotype was seen repeatedly, ten times or more. The chain employs TRBV5-1 and TRBJ2-3, with TRBD1 as a possible D gene (6 bases). Trimming cost V 0 bases and J 0 bases, with 11 bases left between them. CDR3 length equals 16 residues. From germline, CDR1 is SGHRS and CDR2 YFSETQ. The CDR3 loop is CASSLETGSSTDTQYF. Written as DNA, the CDR3 is TGCGCCAGCAGCTTGGAAACAGGGTCAAGCACAGATACGCAGTATTTT.

In this sample, this clonotype turned up a few times. This chain links TRBV11-3 with TRBJ2-1; D is unclear. V lost 7 bases and J 8 bases, leaving 18 bases between the germline ends. Germline CDR1 reads SGHNT; CDR2 reads YENEEA. CDR3 length equals 14 residues. CDR3 DNA: TGTGCCAGCAAATTAGGCGACCACGACGATGAGCAGTTCTTC. Encoded protein: CASKLGDHDDEQFF. Complete variable domain (other parts from reference TRBV11-3 and TRBJ2-1): EAGVVQSPRYKIIEKKQPVAFWCNPISGHNTLYWYLQNLGQGPELLIRYENEEAVDDSQLPKDRFSAERLKGVDSTLKIQPAELGDSAVYLCASKLGDHDDEQFFGPGTRLTVL.

This clonotype appeared many times. The rearrangement uses TRBV29-1 and TRBJ1-1, with no clear D. Trimming left V 4 bases short and J 0 bases short, with 6 bases between. This CDR3 is built from 12 residues. From germline, CDR1 is SQVTM and CDR2 ANQGSEA. CDR3 in amino acids: CSVGYMNTEAFF. The CDR3 nucleotides are TGCAGCGTTGGGTACATGAACACTGAAGCTTTCTTT.

CDR3 in amino acids: CATSRPRDRDPGELFF. The CDR3 DNA follows: TGTGCCACCAGCAGACCCCGGGACAGGGACCCCGGGGAGCTGTTTTTT. This rearrangement joins TRBV15 to TRBJ2-2; 9 bases are a match to TRBD1. The CDR3 has 16 amino acids. CDR1 and CDR2 from the germline V gene are LNHNV and YYDKDF (reference sequence). V was pared by 2 bases and J by 6 bases, with 7 bases of the junction left unmatched.